One and the same sample provided the 7 T cell receptor beta chains below, sequenced in a study of shared clonotypes between healthy human individuals. TCRdb keeps only in-frame clones here, not all; method: immunoSEQ multiplex PCR. Seen here are around 1.1 million clones, around 77% observed once, and the top ten hold approximately 0.9%. Sequenced input: memory CD4+ T cells from PBMCs. The subset here: CD45RA-negative fraction. The receptors were gathered from a man aged 18 to 29 in good health. Some clones in this sample may be carry-over from other donors' samples.

This chain connects TRBV11-2 to TRBJ2-3, with D perhaps being TRBD1 or TRBD2 (6 bases each). The V gene's germline CDR1 is SGHAT and CDR2 FQNNGV. V lost 5 bases, J lost 6 bases, and 27 bases lay in between. This CDR3 is 18 amino acids long. The CDR3, as DNA: TGTGCCAGCAGCACAAAGGCCGCAGTAGGGGGGTTCTTGGATACGCAGTATTTT. This codes for CASSTKAAVGGFLDTQYF.

This sequence joins TRBV5-4 and TRBJ2-1; D is perhaps TRBD1 (5 bases). This CDR3 comprises 12 residues. Germline CDR1 SGHNT, CDR2 YYREEE (reference sequence). V shed 4 bases and J shed 6 bases, with 8 bases lying between them. CDR3 sequence reads: CASSPDSNEQFF. As DNA, the CDR3 is TGTGCCAGCAGCCCCGACAGCAATGAGCAGTTCTTC.

This clone was recorded a few times. The chain recombines TRBV19 with TRBJ1-1, with 8 nucleotides matching TRBD1. CDR1 is LNHDA and CDR2 is SQIVND in the germline V gene (reference sequence). The CDR3 is 15 residues long. Losses at the gene ends were 5 bases for V and 2 bases for J; bases not matched to a gene: 7. Here the CDR3 reads CASSDTGGVNTEAFF. CDR3 coding DNA: TGTGCCAGTAGTGACACAGGGGGGGTAAACACTGAAGCTTTCTTT.

The chain links TRBV7-2 to TRBJ2-6, with D perhaps assigned TRBD1 or TRBD2 (5 bases each). Trimming removed 4 bases from V and 0 bases from J, with 13 bases in between. The CDR3 loop spans 17 amino acids. The V gene's germline CDR1 is SGHTA and CDR2 FQGNSA. Written as DNA, the CDR3 is TGTGCCAGCAGCTCGCCGGGACGTTCCTCTGGGGCCAACGTCCTGACTTTC. It codes for CASSSPGRSSGANVLTF.

The chain couples TRBV28 to TRBJ1-2; the match to TRBD1 covers 8 bases. Germline-derived CDR1 and CDR2 are MDHEN and SYDVKM. With 5 bases clipped from V and 8 bases from J, the junction kept 10 bases outside the gene matches. CDR3 size: 14 residues. For the CDR3, the DNA is TGTGCCAGCAGTCCCTGGGACAGGTGGTGGGGCTACACCTTC. It translates to CASSPWDRWWGYTF.

This chain uses TRBV11-2 with TRBJ1-1, with D tentatively TRBD1 (6 bases). V lost 5 bases to trimming and J lost 4 bases, with 14 bases between them. Germline V gives CDR1 SGHAT, CDR2 FQNNGV. The CDR3 consists of 14 residues. CDR3 coding DNA: TGTGCCAGCAGCCCACAGGGCGCGGCCACTGAAGCTTTCTTT. Translating gives CASSPQGAATEAFF.

A few counts support this clone. This sequence joins TRBV18 and TRBJ2-7; TRBD2 matches at 7 bases. V shed 3 bases and J 6 bases; nucleotides not matched to a gene: 11. Germline V lookup: CDR1 KGHSH, CDR2 LQKENI. The CDR3 runs to 15 residues. The CDR3, as DNA: TGTGCCAGCTCACCCGTTGGGGGGGGAGCTAGCGAGCAGTACTTC. Encoded protein: CASSPVGGGASEQYF.